The table lists the clone carrying this TCR beta chain with many counts. Antigen specificity is unknown. This sample was included in a study of T cells in Graves' hyperthyroidism and ophthalmopathy. General observations from the study: Ophthalmopathy could be told apart from stable hyperthyroidism with a 13 V-J model.

Amplification of TCR beta CDR3 regions was performed using RNA transcripts as template. The HTBI primer set was used in a first-round RT-PCR of the TCR CDR3. TCRdb redid the calling of the multiplex PCR reads with MiXCR, one entry per CDR3 protein. The sample records some 800,000 distinct CDR3 sequences, around 39% being singletons. Germline loops: CDR1 KGHDR, CDR2 SFDVKD. There are 12 residues in the CDR3. With 5 bases removed from V and 2 bases from J, the gap between germline ends came to 5 bases. The sequence came from a man between 18 and 35 years old with Graves' hyperthyroidism. Sequenced sample: blood. The V and J genes are TRBV24-1 and TRBJ2-5; tentative D call: TRBD2 (5 bases). CDR3 protein: CATSAGQETQYF. CDR3 in DNA: TGTGCCACCAGTGCGGGGCAAGAGACCCAGTACTTC.